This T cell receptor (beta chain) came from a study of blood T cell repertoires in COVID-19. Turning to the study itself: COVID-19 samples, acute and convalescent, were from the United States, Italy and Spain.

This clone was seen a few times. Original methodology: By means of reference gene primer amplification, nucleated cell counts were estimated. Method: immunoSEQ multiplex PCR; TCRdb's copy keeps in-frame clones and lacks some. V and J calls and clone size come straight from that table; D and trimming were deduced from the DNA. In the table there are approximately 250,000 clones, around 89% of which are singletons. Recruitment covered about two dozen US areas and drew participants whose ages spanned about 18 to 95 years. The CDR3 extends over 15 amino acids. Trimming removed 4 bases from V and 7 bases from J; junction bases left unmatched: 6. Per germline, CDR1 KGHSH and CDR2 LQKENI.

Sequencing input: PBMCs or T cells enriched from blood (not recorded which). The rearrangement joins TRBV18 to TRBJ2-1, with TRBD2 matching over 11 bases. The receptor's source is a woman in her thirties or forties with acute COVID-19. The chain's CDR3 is CASSQTSGNGNEQFF. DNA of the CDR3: TGTGCCAGCTCACAGACTAGCGGGAATGGGAATGAGCAGTTCTTC.